The 21 T cell receptor beta chains below were found in one sample sequenced in a study of blood T cell repertoires in COVID-19. Measured with immunoSEQ multiplex PCR; TCRdb has only the in-frame clones, and not every one. Found here are 250,000 or so clones, roughly nine tenths of them singletons; the top ten hold approximately 1.2%. The sample taken for sequencing was PBMCs or T cells enriched from blood (not recorded which). These receptor sequences come from a human donor in a cohort exposed to, infected with or recovered from COVID-19 (not recorded which). The donor label of this sample is uncertain.

This chain links TRBV6-5 with TRBJ2-3, with TRBD1 matching 7 bases. This CDR3 has 13 residues. Per germline, CDR1 MNHEY and CDR2 SVGAGI. Unmatched junction bases numbered 1, after V lost 7 bases and J lost 0 bases. The CDR3 here is CASTRGSTDTQYF. The CDR3 DNA is TGTGCCAGCACCAGGGGGAGCACAGATACGCAGTATTTT.

The chain couples TRBV7-2 to TRBJ2-3; tentative D call: TRBD2 (6 bases). Trimming stripped 0 bases from V and 5 bases from J, with 12 bases between. CDR1 SGHTA and CDR2 FQGNSA come from the germline V gene. The CDR3 contains 15 residues. In nucleotides, the CDR3 is TGTGCCAGCAGCTTAGCGGTGGGGGGTGGAGATACGCAGTATTTT. This gives the protein CASSLAVGGGDTQYF.

This chain links TRBV15 with TRBJ1-4; 9 nucleotides align to TRBD1. The CDR3 is 15 residues long. J gave up 6 bases and V 5 bases, and 7 bases lay outside the gene matches. CDR1 and CDR2 from the germline V gene are LNHNV and YYDKDF (reference sequence). The CDR3 here is CATSVGRDRDEKLFF. CDR3 DNA sequence: TGTGCCACCAGCGTAGGCCGGGACAGGGATGAAAAACTGTTTTTT.

CDR3: CASSYSLSAYEQYF. The CDR3 bases are TGTGCCAGCAGTTACTCCCTGAGCGCCTACGAGCAGTACTTC. V and J are TRBV6-6 and TRBJ2-7; D remains unclear. The CDR3 spans 14 residues. From germline, CDR1 is MNHNY and CDR2 SVGAGI (reference sequence). The V gene lost 0 bases and the J gene lost 2 bases, with 8 bases spanning the gap.

CDR3 region: CASSQDRARMIVRGRNEQFF. The CDR3 bases are TGCGCCAGCAGCCAAGATAGAGCGAGAATGATTGTCAGGGGGAGGAATGAGCAGTTCTTC. J is TRBJ2-1 and V is TRBV4-1, with a tentative D call TRBD1 (7 bases). Germline V lookup: CDR1 MGHRA, CDR2 YSYEKL. The CDR3 totals 20 residues. Trimming took 0 bases from V and 7 from J, leaving 28 bases between them.

The chain carries TRBV30 and TRBJ2-7; 9 bases agree with TRBD1. The CDR3 spans 16 residues. Germline V CDR1 and CDR2: GTSNPN, SVGIG (reference sequence). J lost 4 bases, V lost 2 bases, and 12 bases had no gene match. CDR3 in amino acids: CAWSPLFRTGEYEQYF. As DNA, the CDR3 is TGTGCCTGGAGTCCCCTTTTCAGGACAGGGGAGTACGAGCAGTACTTC.

The chain joins TRBV19 to TRBJ1-2; TRBD1 agrees at 10 bases. The CDR3 length is 15 residues. V was pared by 3 bases and J by 8 bases, with 9 bases of the junction left unmatched. The germline gives CDR1 LNHDA, CDR2 SQIVND (reference sequence). The CDR3 DNA follows: TGTGCCAGTAGTATTTCAGGACAGGGGGTAAGCGGCTACACCTTC. Amino acid sequence: CASSISGQGVSGYTF.

This clone occurred a few times. The CDR3 DNA follows: TGTGCCAGCTCACCTGCAGGGGTCTACGAGCAGTACTTC. As protein: CASSPAGVYEQYF. The V and J genes are TRBV18 and TRBJ2-7, with a tentative D call TRBD1 (6 bases). The germline CDR1 and CDR2 sequences are KGHSH and LQKENI. Trimming removed 3 bases at V and 3 bases at J, with 9 bases between. CDR3 length: 13 amino acids.

The chain employs TRBV5-4 and TRBJ2-3, with D tentatively TRBD2 (6 bases). The V end was cut by 1 base, the J end by 0 bases, with 9 bases between. The CDR3 totals 15 residues. Germline lookup yields CDR1 SGHNT and CDR2 YYREEE (reference sequence). The CDR3 bases are TGTGCCAGCAGCTTGAACGGACTAAGCACAGATACGCAGTATTTT. Encoded protein: CASSLNGLSTDTQYF.

On this clone: This sample also contains other DNA sequences that code for the same CDR3. The chain combines TRBV6-5 with TRBJ1-1; TRBD1 is a possible D gene (5 bases). The CDR3 has 14 residues. Germline loops: CDR1 MNHEY, CDR2 SVGAGI. Deletions cut 6 bases from V and 0 bases from J, with 11 bases between. This CDR3 reads CASSPGGLNTEAFF. The CDR3 DNA reads as TGTGCCAGCAGCCCGGGGGGTTTGAACACTGAAGCTTTCTTT.

J is TRBJ1-5 and V is TRBV6-5; D unresolved. The V gene's germline CDR1 is MNHEY and CDR2 SVGAGI. V lost 6 bases to trimming and J lost 6 bases, with 15 bases between them. The CDR3 is 14 amino acids. The CDR3 DNA is TGTGCCAGCAGCCTATATCAAGGCGGTCAGCCCCAGCATTTT. It encodes CASSLYQGGQPQHF.

CDR3 region: CATTTLGSYNEQFF. The CDR3 bases are TGTGCCACTACCACCCTCGGCTCCTACAATGAGCAGTTCTTC. This chain joins TRBV19 and TRBJ2-1, with D hard to call. V dropped 10 bases and J dropped 0 bases, with 13 bases sitting between them. CDR3 length: 14 residues. Germline V CDR1 and CDR2: LNHDA, SQIVND (reference sequence).

The chain recombines TRBV4-1 with TRBJ1-3; D not resolved. The germline CDR1 and CDR2 sequences are MGHRA and YSYEKL. V lost 0 bases and J lost 4, with 16 bases in between. This CDR3 contains 17 residues. The CDR3, as DNA: TGCGCCAGCAGCCAAGATCGGGAGGGTCCAGAAGGAAACACCATATATTTT. It encodes CASSQDREGPEGNTIYF.

This chain joins TRBV7-8 and TRBJ1-6, with TRBD1 identical over 7 bases. Germline values: CDR1 SGHVS, CDR2 FQNEAQ. CDR3 length: 14 residues. V shed 5 bases and J 8 bases; nucleotides not matched to a gene: 6. The CDR3 loop reads CASSQTGLDSPLHF. The CDR3 DNA sequence: TGTGCCAGCAGCCAGACAGGGTTGGATTCACCCCTCCACTTT.

This chain joins TRBV2 and TRBJ1-2, with 9 bases matching TRBD1. The CDR3 has 15 residues. Germline V gene lookup returns CDR1 SNHLY and CDR2 FYNNEI. V was pared by 3 bases and J by 4 bases, with 6 bases of the junction left unmatched. DNA of the CDR3: TGTGCCAGCAGTGAGGGGACAGGGAGGGCCTATGGCTACACCTTC. This sequence encodes CASSEGTGRAYGYTF. The variable domain in full, with the rest retrieved from reference TRBV2 and TRBJ1-2, is EPEVTQTPSHQVTQMGQEVILRCVPISNHLYFYWYRQILGQKVEFLVSFYNNEISEKSEIFDDQFSVERPDGSNFTLKIRSTKLEDSAMYFCASSEGTGRAYGYTFGSGTRLTVV.

J is TRBJ1-1 and V is TRBV5-1, with 9 bases that match TRBD1. Germline trimming cut 2 bases from V and 1 base from J; bases unmatched to any gene: 3. The CDR3 spans 15 residues. Germline V gene data show CDR1 as SGHRS and CDR2 as YFSETQ. The CDR3, as DNA: TGCGCCAGCAGCTTCGGGACAGGGACGAACACTGAAGCTTTCTTT. The encoded protein is CASSFGTGTNTEAFF.

In DNA form, the CDR3 reads TGCGCCAGCAGCTGCAACACGCCCCAAATGATGGAGTTCGATAGCAATCAGCCCCAGCATTTT. It is translated as CASSCNTPQMMEFDSNQPQHF. This sequence joins TRBV5-1 and TRBJ1-5; D not resolved. Per the germline V gene, CDR1 is SGHRS and CDR2 is YFSETQ. Deletions cut 3 bases from V and 0 bases from J, with 28 bases between. The CDR3 has 21 amino acids.

This chain links TRBV4-1 with TRBJ1-1; D unresolved. CDR1 and CDR2 (germline): MGHRA, YSYEKL. CDR3 size: 17 residues. V was cut by 1 base and J by 0 bases, with 15 bases left in between. The CDR3 region is CASSQGAGPFMNTEAFF. The CDR3 nucleotides are TGCGCCAGCAGCCAAGGAGCGGGCCCGTTTATGAACACTGAAGCTTTCTTT.

This clone occurred once. The V gene is TRBV9, the J gene TRBJ2-5; 10 nucleotides line up with TRBD2. The CDR3 runs 14 residues. Germline trimming cut 3 bases from V and 5 bases from J; bases unmatched to any gene: 4. Germline CDR1 SGDLS, CDR2 YYNGEE. The CDR3 reads CASSAGLATETQYF. The CDR3 DNA follows: TGTGCCAGCAGCGCGGGACTAGCGACGGAGACCCAGTACTTC.

The chain couples TRBV30 to TRBJ1-6; unclear D gene. The CDR3 contains 16 residues. Germline CDR1 is GTSNPN and CDR2 is SVGIG (reference sequence). Trimming shortened V by 2 bases and J by 3 bases, and 14 bases separated the two germline ends. CDR3 amino acids: CAWSQRGNHYNSPLHF. CDR3 nucleotides: TGTGCCTGGAGTCAAAGAGGAAATCACTATAATTCACCCCTCCACTTT.

The chain has TRBV10-3 and TRBJ2-7; 11 nucleotides align to TRBD1. There are 15 residues in the CDR3. V was pared by 5 bases and J by 1 base, with 4 bases of the junction left unmatched. CDR1 and CDR2 (germline): ENHRY, SYGVKD. The chain's CDR3 is CAISPGTGGSYEQYF. CDR3 in DNA: TGTGCCATCAGTCCCGGGACAGGGGGTTCCTACGAGCAGTACTTC.